This T cell receptor (beta chain) came from a study of T cells in Graves' hyperthyroidism and ophthalmopathy. Regarding the study as a whole: Most thyroid clonotypes expanded above 0.001 appeared in blood too. Progression to ophthalmopathy was predicted a median of about six months early.

The table lists this clonotype with many counts. Its antigen is undetermined. RNA transcripts gave rise to amplified TCR beta CDR3 regions. TCR CDR3 regions were first amplified by RT-PCR with HTBI primers. TCRdb passed the multiplex PCR reads through MiXCR, listing each CDR3 protein once. The sample consists of some 560,000 distinct CDR3 sequences, more than 15% of them appearing once. The V segment lost 5 bases and the J segment 0 bases; nucleotides outside the gene matches: 10. Germline V gene data show CDR1 as SGHAT and CDR2 as FQNNGV. The CDR3 runs 16 residues. Graves' hyperthyroidism was deemed stable absent ophthalmopathy progression within 18 months. A patient was excluded if there was uncontrolled infection, other autoimmune disease, pregnancy or lactation.

The sequenced sample consisted of blood. J is TRBJ2-7 and V is TRBV11-2, with TRBD2 matching over 7 bases. The clonotype originates from a woman in her twenties or thirties with Graves' hyperthyroidism. The chain's CDR3 is CASSPLGLGSSYEQYF. The CDR3 nucleotides read TGTGCCAGCAGCCCCCTCGGACTAGGGAGCTCCTACGAGCAGTACTTC.